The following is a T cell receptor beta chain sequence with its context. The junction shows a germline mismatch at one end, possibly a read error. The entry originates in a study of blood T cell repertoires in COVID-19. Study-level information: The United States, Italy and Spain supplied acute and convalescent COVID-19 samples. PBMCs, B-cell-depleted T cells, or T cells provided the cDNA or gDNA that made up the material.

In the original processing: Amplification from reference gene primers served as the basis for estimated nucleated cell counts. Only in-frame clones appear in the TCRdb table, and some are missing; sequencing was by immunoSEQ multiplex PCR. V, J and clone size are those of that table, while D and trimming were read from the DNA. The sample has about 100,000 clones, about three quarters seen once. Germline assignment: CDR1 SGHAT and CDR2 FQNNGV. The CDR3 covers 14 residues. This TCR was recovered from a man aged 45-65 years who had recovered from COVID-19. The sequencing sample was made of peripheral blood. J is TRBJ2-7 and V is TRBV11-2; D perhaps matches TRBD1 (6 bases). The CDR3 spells CASSLVGGHTFTAF. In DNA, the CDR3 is TGTGCCAGCAGCTTAGTTGGGGGCCACACATTTACCGCCTTC.